A selection of T cell receptor beta chains follows, all from one sample in a study of T-cell reconstitution after alpha-beta-depleted transplantation in children. MiXCR, applied by TCRdb to the PCR reads, yields one record per CDR3 protein. The sample lists 600,000 to 700,000 distinct CDR3 sequences, less than 15% occurring once. This material consisted of PBMCs, taken before TCRalphabeta/CD19-depleted stem cell transplant. These receptors were obtained from a girl aged 2-10 years with congenital amegakaryocytic thrombocytopenia, due to receive a stem cell transplant. Each CDR3 is given without its conserved first and last residue. Each record gives: CDR3 protein, D gene, J gene, clone size, V gene. A D gene is named only where the DNA matches it firmly. Only some rows state a clone size, as once, few, many or a class for expanded clones.

cdr3_aa: SATITSGNPTDTQY
d_call: TRBD2
j_call: TRBJ2-3
clone_size: NA
v_call: TRBV20-1

cdr3_aa: ASNGRPYNEQF
d_call: TRBD2
j_call: TRBJ2-1
clone_size: few
v_call: TRBV3-1

cdr3_aa: ASSRPIPYQETQY
d_call: NA
j_call: TRBJ2-5
clone_size: NA
v_call: TRBV12-3/TRBV12-4

cdr3_aa: ASSGRENIQY
d_call: NA
j_call: TRBJ2-4
clone_size: many
v_call: TRBV12-3/TRBV12-4

cdr3_aa: ASNSGTENEKLF
d_call: TRBD1
j_call: TRBJ1-4
clone_size: NA
v_call: TRBV7-9

cdr3_aa: ASSLNTAGGVETQY
d_call: TRBD1
j_call: TRBJ2-5
clone_size: NA
v_call: TRBV5-1

cdr3_aa: SARSDGLAGGSNTGELF
d_call: TRBD2
j_call: TRBJ2-2
clone_size: NA
v_call: TRBV20-1

cdr3_aa: ASSPSSANEQF
d_call: NA
j_call: TRBJ2-1
clone_size: NA
v_call: TRBV4-1

cdr3_aa: ASSPEPGVYNEQF
d_call: NA
j_call: TRBJ2-1
clone_size: few
v_call: TRBV5-8

cdr3_aa: SAPTGAGANVLT
d_call: NA
j_call: TRBJ2-6
clone_size: few
v_call: TRBV20-1

cdr3_aa: ASSLLARTYEQY
d_call: NA
j_call: TRBJ2-7
clone_size: many
v_call: TRBV11-2

cdr3_aa: ASSFQQGRRRTDTQY
d_call: NA
j_call: TRBJ2-3
clone_size: many
v_call: TRBV5-1

cdr3_aa: SVRTSGNPNEQF
d_call: TRBD2
j_call: TRBJ2-1
clone_size: NA
v_call: TRBV29-1

cdr3_aa: ASSSTYTYEQY
d_call: NA
j_call: TRBJ2-7
clone_size: few
v_call: TRBV7-8

cdr3_aa: ASSLSRELGTQY
d_call: NA
j_call: TRBJ2-3
clone_size: many
v_call: TRBV12-3/TRBV12-4

cdr3_aa: ASRESGTSTDTQY
d_call: TRBD2
j_call: TRBJ2-3
clone_size: many
v_call: TRBV5-1

cdr3_aa: ASSQVIAGLSTDTQY
d_call: NA
j_call: TRBJ2-3
clone_size: many
v_call: TRBV14

cdr3_aa: SPFRETQY
d_call: NA
j_call: TRBJ2-5
clone_size: many
v_call: TRBV20-1

cdr3_aa: ASSPATGWPPLH
d_call: TRBD1
j_call: TRBJ1-6
clone_size: many
v_call: TRBV7-9

cdr3_aa: ASSARDSSGYT
d_call: TRBD1
j_call: TRBJ1-2
clone_size: few
v_call: TRBV18

cdr3_aa: SARGLAGDYYEQY
d_call: TRBD2
j_call: TRBJ2-7
clone_size: few
v_call: TRBV20-1

cdr3_aa: ATRDSGANVLT
d_call: NA
j_call: TRBJ2-6
clone_size: many
v_call: TRBV19

cdr3_aa: ASSLTAGGLVHEQF
d_call: TRBD2
j_call: TRBJ2-1
clone_size: few
v_call: TRBV27

cdr3_aa: ASSATNPPRGNRKTEAF
d_call: NA
j_call: TRBJ1-1
clone_size: few
v_call: TRBV18

cdr3_aa: ASSQQRTSGRRTDTQY
d_call: TRBD2
j_call: TRBJ2-3
clone_size: few
v_call: TRBV4-1

cdr3_aa: ASHRTSSYNEQF
d_call: NA
j_call: TRBJ2-1
clone_size: many
v_call: TRBV6-1

cdr3_aa: ATSSRQTTNEKLF
d_call: NA
j_call: TRBJ1-4
clone_size: many
v_call: TRBV15

cdr3_aa: ASSPTRQQETQY
d_call: NA
j_call: TRBJ2-5
clone_size: NA
v_call: TRBV6-1

cdr3_aa: ASSLSQIRDEQF
d_call: NA
j_call: TRBJ2-1
clone_size: many
v_call: TRBV5-1

cdr3_aa: SAPSWDQGTDTQY
d_call: NA
j_call: TRBJ2-3
clone_size: NA
v_call: TRBV20-1

cdr3_aa: ASGLGPPAYEQY
d_call: NA
j_call: TRBJ2-7
clone_size: NA
v_call: TRBV12-5

cdr3_aa: ASSKETGGYEQF
d_call: TRBD1
j_call: TRBJ2-1
clone_size: many
v_call: TRBV6-1

cdr3_aa: ASSSDRNEQF
d_call: NA
j_call: TRBJ2-1
clone_size: many
v_call: TRBV5-1

cdr3_aa: AISESVTGQGWSDTQY
d_call: TRBD1
j_call: TRBJ2-3
clone_size: many
v_call: TRBV10-3

cdr3_aa: ASSLPRGGQETQY
d_call: TRBD2
j_call: TRBJ2-5
clone_size: few
v_call: TRBV7-9

cdr3_aa: ASSSNRGGFAEAF
d_call: TRBD1
j_call: TRBJ1-1
clone_size: many
v_call: TRBV5-4

cdr3_aa: ASSLVREEEQY
d_call: NA
j_call: TRBJ2-7
clone_size: NA
v_call: TRBV7-8

cdr3_aa: ATSSRVESYEQY
d_call: NA
j_call: TRBJ2-7
clone_size: many
v_call: TRBV15

cdr3_aa: ASSRTTSASYNEQF
d_call: TRBD2
j_call: TRBJ2-1
clone_size: many
v_call: TRBV12-3/TRBV12-4

cdr3_aa: ASSLQRMNTEAF
d_call: NA
j_call: TRBJ1-1
clone_size: many
v_call: TRBV5-5

cdr3_aa: ASSLEGRPLYNEQF
d_call: NA
j_call: TRBJ2-1
clone_size: many
v_call: TRBV5-1

cdr3_aa: ASSEYRGLNEQY
d_call: TRBD1
j_call: TRBJ2-7
clone_size: NA
v_call: TRBV7-9

cdr3_aa: ASSEGQAPGELF
d_call: TRBD1
j_call: TRBJ2-2
clone_size: NA
v_call: TRBV7-9

cdr3_aa: ATSKLAGVGEQY
d_call: TRBD2
j_call: TRBJ2-7
clone_size: NA
v_call: TRBV15

cdr3_aa: SAAVTGVPWDTQY
d_call: NA
j_call: TRBJ2-3
clone_size: many
v_call: TRBV20-1

cdr3_aa: SARGLAGGNTQY
d_call: TRBD2
j_call: TRBJ2-3
clone_size: many
v_call: TRBV20-1

cdr3_aa: ASSATGTPPNYGYT
d_call: NA
j_call: TRBJ1-2
clone_size: NA
v_call: TRBV9

cdr3_aa: ASSQDEGRSGYT
d_call: NA
j_call: TRBJ1-2
clone_size: NA
v_call: TRBV4-2

cdr3_aa: SVERVRGLAQETQY
d_call: TRBD2
j_call: TRBJ2-5
clone_size: few
v_call: TRBV29-1

cdr3_aa: ASSFLGLAEETQY
d_call: TRBD2
j_call: TRBJ2-5
clone_size: NA
v_call: TRBV12-3/TRBV12-4

cdr3_aa: ATSERGQVYGYT
d_call: TRBD1
j_call: TRBJ1-2
clone_size: NA
v_call: TRBV24-1

cdr3_aa: ASSLFGTGPTDTQY
d_call: NA
j_call: TRBJ2-3
clone_size: NA
v_call: TRBV12-3/TRBV12-4

cdr3_aa: SAKSDGNEQF
d_call: NA
j_call: TRBJ2-1
clone_size: many
v_call: TRBV20-1

cdr3_aa: ASSPGWSSDTQY
d_call: NA
j_call: TRBJ2-3
clone_size: many
v_call: TRBV7-6

cdr3_aa: SVKVWGSYEQY
d_call: NA
j_call: TRBJ2-7
clone_size: NA
v_call: TRBV29-1

cdr3_aa: ASSPLIGYEQY
d_call: NA
j_call: TRBJ2-7
clone_size: many
v_call: TRBV12-3/TRBV12-4

cdr3_aa: SVEGQGRRY
d_call: TRBD1
j_call: TRBJ2-7
clone_size: NA
v_call: TRBV29-1

cdr3_aa: ASSPIPPPGLAENEQF
d_call: TRBD2
j_call: TRBJ2-1
clone_size: NA
v_call: TRBV4-1

cdr3_aa: AWTLGGGISYEQY
d_call: NA
j_call: TRBJ2-7
clone_size: many
v_call: TRBV30

cdr3_aa: ASSLRAGDTQY
d_call: NA
j_call: TRBJ2-3
clone_size: many
v_call: TRBV5-1